Following are 11 T cell receptor beta chains from one sample sequenced in a study of cytomegalovirus exposure and HLA in healthy donors. The PCR made use of 60 Vbeta and 13 Jbeta primers. Clones were read by immunoSEQ multiplex PCR, and TCRdb kept only the in-frame ones, dropping some. Here the sample table reports about 160,000 clones. The sample taken for sequencing was PBMCs. The origin of the receptors is a man aged 25-45 years in good health and CMV-seronegative.

The chain employs TRBV5-1 and TRBJ2-2; 7 positions agree with TRBD2. CDR3 size: 17 residues. CDR1 SGHRS and CDR2 YFSETQ come from the germline V gene. The ends lost 0 bases at V and 5 bases at J; junction bases unmatched: 10. CDR3 residues: CASSLEVGGPGTGELFF. In nucleotides, the CDR3 is TGCGCCAGCAGCTTGGAGGTGGGAGGGCCAGGGACCGGGGAGCTGTTTTTT.

The gene calls are TRBV28 and TRBJ1-3, with 8 bases fitting TRBD1. Trimming at V came to 6 bases and at J to 4 bases, leaving 14 bases not matched to a gene. CDR3 length equals 17 residues. Germline CDR1 MDHEN, CDR2 SYDVKM. The CDR3 DNA reads TGTGCCAGCAGGACTCAGGGGGCGAGTGGGGCCGGAAACACCATATATTTT. Translated, it gives CASRTQGASGAGNTIYF.

The V gene is TRBV25-1, the J gene TRBJ1-1, with 9 bases that match TRBD1. The J segment lost 5 bases and the V segment lost 10 bases, leaving 8 bases of the junction unmatched. The length of the CDR3 is 13 residues. Per germline, CDR1 MGHDK and CDR2 SYGVNS. CDR3 sequence: CATSRQGGTEAFF. CDR3 sequence (DNA): TGTGCCACCAGCCGACAGGGGGGTACTGAAGCTTTCTTT.

As regards this clone: The junction does not match germline at one end; this may be a read error. As DNA, the CDR3 is TGTGCGAGTGGGTTCGGGGGGGCTGAAGCTTTCTTT. Its translation is CASGFGGAEAFF. V is TRBV12-5 and J is TRBJ1-1; D is perhaps TRBD1 (5 bases). Looked up from germline, CDR1 is LGHNT and CDR2 is FRNRAP. The CDR3 extends over 12 amino acids. The entire variable domain, with the rest obtained from reference TRBV12-5 and TRBJ1-1, is as follows: DARVTQTPRHKVTEMGQEVTMRCQPILGHNTVFWYRQTMMQGLELLAYFRNRAPLDDSGMPKDRFSAEMPDATLATLKIQPSEPRDSAVYFCASGFGGAEAFFGQGTRLTVV.

CDR3 nucleotides: TGTGCCAGCAGCAAGGGACAGTTGAACACTGAAGCTTTCTTT. It translates to CASSKGQLNTEAFF. The J gene is TRBJ1-1, the V gene TRBV6-1; TRBD1 matches 7 bases. CDR3 length equals 14 residues. Germline V gene data show CDR1 as MNHNS and CDR2 as SASEGT. Unmatched junction bases numbered 4, after V lost 6 bases and J lost 0 bases.

Concerning this clone: Other DNA sequences from this sample encode an identical CDR3 as well. This chain uses TRBV19 with TRBJ1-1, with D possibly matching TRBD1 (6 bases). This CDR3 is built from 13 residues. Germline CDR1 reads LNHDA; CDR2 reads SQIVND (reference sequence). V dropped 5 bases and J dropped 1 base, with 8 bases sitting between them. CDR3 sequence: CASSSDRNTEAFF. The CDR3 DNA sequence: TGTGCCAGTAGTTCGGACAGGAACACTGAAGCTTTCTTT.

This chain joins TRBV11-3 and TRBJ2-3; D may be TRBD1 (6 bases). CDR1 and CDR2 (germline): SGHNT, YENEEA. Trimming left V 2 bases short and J 7 bases short, with 13 bases between. The CDR3 extends over 14 amino acids. CDR3 in DNA: TGTGCCAGCAGCTTATCACAGGGCTTAAATACGCAGTATTTT. Its translation: CASSLSQGLNTQYF.

V and J are TRBV11-2 and TRBJ2-7, with TRBD2 as a possible D gene (6 bases). Germline CDR1 and CDR2: SGHAT and FQNNGV. Trimming left V 1 base short and J 3 bases short, with 16 bases between. This CDR3 has 16 amino acids. The CDR3 loop reads CASSLVGGDPLYEQYF. CDR3 bases: TGTGCCAGCAGCTTAGTGGGGGGTGACCCCCTCTACGAGCAGTACTTC.

This chain uses TRBV19 with TRBJ1-4; D not certain. The V and J ends lost 3 bases and 8 bases respectively, with 16 bases between them. The CDR3 extends over 15 amino acids. The germline V gene encodes CDR1 LNHDA and CDR2 SQIVND (reference sequence). As DNA, the CDR3 is TGTGCCAGTAGTATCCCCTCGTTCAATGCGGAAAAACTGTTTTTT. Translated: CASSIPSFNAEKLFF.

V and J are TRBV5-1 and TRBJ1-5; D is unclear. V was shortened by 5 bases and J by 3 bases, with 15 bases between the two germline ends. Germline values: CDR1 SGHRS, CDR2 YFSETQ. CDR3 length: 15 amino acids. Here the CDR3 DNA reads TGCGCCAGCAGTAAAGGCGAGGAGCCCAATCAGCCCCAGCATTTT. Residues: CASSKGEEPNQPQHF.

The chain combines TRBV28 with TRBJ2-3; no firm D call. The CDR3 is 11 amino acids. Germline V gene lookup returns CDR1 MDHEN and CDR2 SYDVKM. Trimming took off 3 bases at V and 5 bases at J, with 3 bases between the two ends. In DNA form, the CDR3 reads TGTGCCAGCAGTTTCATAGATACGCAGTATTTT. Its protein product is CASSFIDTQYF.